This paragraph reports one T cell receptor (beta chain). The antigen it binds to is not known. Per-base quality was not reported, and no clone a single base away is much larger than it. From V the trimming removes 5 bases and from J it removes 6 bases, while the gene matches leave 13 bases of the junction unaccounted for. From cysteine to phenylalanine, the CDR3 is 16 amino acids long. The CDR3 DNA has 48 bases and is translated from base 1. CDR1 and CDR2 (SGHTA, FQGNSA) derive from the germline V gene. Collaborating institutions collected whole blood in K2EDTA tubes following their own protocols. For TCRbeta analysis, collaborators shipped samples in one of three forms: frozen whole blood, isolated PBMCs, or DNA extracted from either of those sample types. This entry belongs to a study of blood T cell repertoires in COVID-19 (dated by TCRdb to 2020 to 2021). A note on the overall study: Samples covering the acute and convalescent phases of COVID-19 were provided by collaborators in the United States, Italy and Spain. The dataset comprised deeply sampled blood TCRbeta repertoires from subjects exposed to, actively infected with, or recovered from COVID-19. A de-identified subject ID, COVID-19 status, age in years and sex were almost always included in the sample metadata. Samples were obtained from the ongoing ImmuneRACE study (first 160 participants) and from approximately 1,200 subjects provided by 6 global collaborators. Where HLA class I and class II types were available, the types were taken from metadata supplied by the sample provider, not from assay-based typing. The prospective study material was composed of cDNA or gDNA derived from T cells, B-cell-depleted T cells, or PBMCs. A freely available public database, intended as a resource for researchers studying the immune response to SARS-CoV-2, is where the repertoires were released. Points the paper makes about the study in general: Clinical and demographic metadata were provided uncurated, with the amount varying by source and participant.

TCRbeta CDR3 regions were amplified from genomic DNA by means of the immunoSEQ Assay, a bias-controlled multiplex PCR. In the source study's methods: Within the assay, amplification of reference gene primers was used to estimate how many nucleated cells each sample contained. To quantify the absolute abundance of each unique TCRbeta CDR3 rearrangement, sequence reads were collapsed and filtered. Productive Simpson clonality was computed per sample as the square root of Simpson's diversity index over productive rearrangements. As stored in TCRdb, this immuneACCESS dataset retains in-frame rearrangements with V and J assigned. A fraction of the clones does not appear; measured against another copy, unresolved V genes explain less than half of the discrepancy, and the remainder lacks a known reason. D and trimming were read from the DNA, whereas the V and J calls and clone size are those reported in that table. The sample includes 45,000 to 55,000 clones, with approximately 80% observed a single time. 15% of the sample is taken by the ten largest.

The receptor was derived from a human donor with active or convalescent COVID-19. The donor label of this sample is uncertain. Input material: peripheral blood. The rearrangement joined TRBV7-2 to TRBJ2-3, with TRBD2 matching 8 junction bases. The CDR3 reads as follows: CASSPPGSGRGDTQYF. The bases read TGTGCCAGCAGCCCCCCGGGGAGCGGGAGAGGCGATACGCAGTATTTT.